Below, 9 T cell receptor beta chains from the same sample are listed, as sequenced in a study of T cells in Graves' hyperthyroidism and ophthalmopathy. Amplification of TCR beta CDR3 regions was performed using RNA transcripts as template. Researchers ran a first-round RT-PCR on the TCR CDR3 using the HTBI primer set. TCRdb called the multiplex PCR reads again in MiXCR, with one record for every CDR3 protein. The data show roughly 750,000 distinct CDR3 sequences, less than 20% seen once. The sample was blood. These receptors were collected from a man younger than 30 with Graves' hyperthyroidism.

This clonotype was detected only a few times. This chain connects TRBV30 to TRBJ2-1, with 11 bases aligning to TRBD2. V dropped 4 bases and J dropped 3; count of bases not matched to a gene: 5. The CDR3 has 15 residues. CDR1 is GTSNPN, CDR2 SVGIG, per germline (reference sequence). The CDR3: CAWIGTSGVYNEQFF. The CDR3 nucleotides are TGTGCCTGGATTGGGACTAGCGGTGTCTACAATGAGCAGTTCTTC.

This chain joins TRBV9 and TRBJ2-1; no clear D. The V gene's germline CDR1 is SGDLS and CDR2 YYNGEE. The V and J ends lost 6 bases and 0 bases respectively, with 13 bases between them. The CDR3 runs 15 residues. The CDR3 nucleotides are TGTGCCAGCACCGGTACCCCCGGCTCCTACAATGAGCAGTTCTTC. It is translated as CASTGTPGSYNEQFF.

This clonotype has just a few counts. V and J are TRBV5-6 and TRBJ1-5; perhaps TRBD1 as D (6 bases). This CDR3 has 14 amino acids. Germline lookup yields CDR1 SGHDT and CDR2 YYEEEE. V lost 1 base to trimming and J lost 7 bases, with 12 bases between them. The chain's CDR3 is CASSLMGADQPQHF. The CDR3 nucleotides are TGTGCCAGCAGCTTGATGGGGGCCGACCAGCCCCAGCATTTT.

V and J are TRBV14 and TRBJ1-2, with D unresolved. CDR3 length: 14 amino acids. Per the germline V gene, CDR1 is SGHDN and CDR2 is FVKESK. V was cut by 5 bases and J by 2 bases, with 12 bases left in between. CDR3 DNA: TGTGCCAGCAGCGAGGCCGTTAAAAACTATGGCTACACCTTC. This codes for CASSEAVKNYGYTF.

The rearrangement uses TRBV30 and TRBJ1-2, with D hard to call. Germline V lookup: CDR1 GTSNPN, CDR2 SVGIG (reference sequence). Trimming shortened V by 2 bases and J by 4 bases, and 11 bases separated the two germline ends. The CDR3 has 13 residues. CDR3 DNA: TGTGCCTGGAGTCTTGGAGGTCGCTATGGCTACACCTTC. It translates to CAWSLGGRYGYTF.

There are many counts of this clonotype. V is TRBV12-3 or TRBV12-4 and J is TRBJ1-5, with no clear D. There are 13 residues in the CDR3. V lost 7 bases and J lost 0, with 7 bases in between. The CDR3 sequence is CASTGNSNQPQHF. CDR3 bases: TGTGCCAGCACTGGGAATAGCAATCAGCCCCAGCATTTT.

The chain carries TRBV19 and TRBJ2-7; a weak D match, TRBD2 (5 bases). CDR1 LNHDA and CDR2 SQIVND come from the germline V gene (reference sequence). The CDR3 contains 17 residues. Trimming left V 3 bases short and J 1 base short, with 19 bases between. The CDR3 is CASSIGKLALSSYEQYF. CDR3 in DNA: TGTGCCAGTAGTATCGGGAAATTGGCTCTCAGTTCCTACGAGCAGTACTTC.

Ten or more counts support this clonotype. The CDR3 loop is CASSPRPREQYF. CDR3 sequence (DNA): TGTGCCAGCAGTCCTCGCCCAAGGGAGCAGTACTTC. The chain employs TRBV28 and TRBJ2-7; D is unclear. There are 12 residues in the CDR3. Trimming removed 5 bases at V and 7 bases at J, with 12 bases between. Germline V gene data show CDR1 as MDHEN and CDR2 as SYDVKM.

This clonotype was detected ten times or more. The CDR3 spells CASSRSREDTQYF. The CDR3 nucleotides read TGTGCCAGCAGTCGTTCCAGGGAAGATACGCAGTATTTT. The chain has TRBV2 and TRBJ2-3, with D maybe TRBD1 (5 bases). Germline CDR1 SNHLY, CDR2 FYNNEI. The CDR3 totals 13 residues. V gave up 5 bases and J gave up 5 bases, with 11 bases separating them.